These T cell receptor beta chains were read from a single sample in a study of blood T cell repertoires in COVID-19. Only in-frame clones appear in the TCRdb table, and some are missing; sequencing was by immunoSEQ multiplex PCR. Of hundreds of thousands of clones in the sample, around nine tenths were seen once. Sequencing was done on a sample of PBMCs or T cells enriched from blood (not recorded which). All receptors derive from a woman aged 45-65 years who had recovered from COVID-19. The CDR3 runs from the conserved cysteine through the conserved F or W. A D gene is named only where the DNA matches it firmly. Clone size, where shown, is once, few, many, or a class for clones that have expanded.

cdr3_nt,cdr3_aa,v_call,clone_size,cdr3_length,d_call,j_call
TGTGCCAGCAGCCGGCCAGGGGGCACAGATACGCAGTATTTT,CASSRPGGTDTQYF,TRBV2,.,14,.,TRBJ2-3
TGTGCCAGCAGCTTAGGAACGGGATCGGGGGGTGGATACACCTTC,CASSLGTGSGGGYTF,TRBV13,once,15,.,TRBJ1-2
TGTGCCAGCAGCTTTGAGGGCTACGAGCAGTACTTC,CASSFEGYEQYF,TRBV7-2,.,12,.,TRBJ2-7
TGTGCCAGCAGCCGGACCCGGGATCTCCGTAATGGCTACACCTTC,CASSRTRDLRNGYTF,TRBV6-2/TRBV6-3,.,15,.,TRBJ1-2
TGTGCCAGCAGCTTGTCTATCCAGCCCCAGCATTTT,CASSLSIQPQHF,TRBV7-8,.,12,.,TRBJ1-5
TGTGCCAGCTCACCAGAGGACAGGCCAACTGGCTACACCTTC,CASSPEDRPTGYTF,TRBV18,.,14,TRBD1,TRBJ1-2
TGCGCCAGCAGCCCGGACAGACCTTACACCGGGGAGCTGTTTTTT,CASSPDRPYTGELFF,TRBV5-1,.,15,.,TRBJ2-2
TGTGCCAGTAGTACCTCAGGGGCCGGGGTCTACGAGCAGTACTTC,CASSTSGAGVYEQYF,TRBV19,.,15,.,TRBJ2-7
TGTGCCAGCGCTACCCTCGGGCGGGGGGGTGCAGATACGCAGTATTTT,CASATLGRGGADTQYF,TRBV25-1,.,16,TRBD2,TRBJ2-3
TGTGCCACCAGTGATTCTCCGGGGGGGATAACCGGGGAGCTGTTTTTT,CATSDSPGGITGELFF,TRBV24-1,.,16,TRBD2,TRBJ2-2
TGTGCCAGCAGCTTAGGTGCGGGACAGGGGCGAGATGAGCAGTTCTTC,CASSLGAGQGRDEQFF,TRBV7-2,.,16,TRBD1,TRBJ2-1
TGTGCCAGCAGCTTAGGTAGGGACAGAAATGAGCAGTTCTTC,CASSLGRDRNEQFF,TRBV7-2,.,14,TRBD1,TRBJ2-1
TGTGCCAGCAGCCACCTGACAGGGACCACTGAAGCTTTCTTT,CASSHLTGTTEAFF,TRBV4-2,once,14,TRBD1,TRBJ1-1
TGTGCCAGCAGTTACACAGGACTGAACACTGAAGCTTTCTTT,CASSYTGLNTEAFF,TRBV6-6,.,14,.,TRBJ1-1
TGTGCCAGCAGCCCGCAGGGGCGGACTGAAGCTTTCTTT,CASSPQGRTEAFF,TRBV11-2,.,13,.,TRBJ1-1
TGTGCCAGCGGGCAGAACACTGAAGCTTTCTTT,CASGQNTEAFF,TRBV7-9,few,11,.,TRBJ1-1
TGTGCCAGCACCCCCCCGCAGGGGAGCTCACCCCTCCACTTT,CASTPPQGSSPLHF,TRBV6-5,.,14,.,TRBJ1-6
TGTGCCAGCAGTTTACGGCCCCCCCAGGGAACGAATCAGCCCCAGCATTTT,CASSLRPPQGTNQPQHF,TRBV27,.,17,.,TRBJ1-5
TGTGCCACCAACGCGGCAACTAATGAAAAACTGTTTTTT,CATNAATNEKLFF,TRBV24-1,once,13,.,TRBJ1-4
TGTGCCATCAGTAGGTCCCGACAGGGAGAGGATGAAAAACTGTTTTTT,CAISRSRQGEDEKLFF,TRBV10-3,.,16,TRBD1,TRBJ1-4
TGTGCCAGCAGCCTAACTAGCGGGGGCCTAAATGAGCAGTTCTTC,CASSLTSGGLNEQFF,TRBV3-1/TRBV3-2,.,15,TRBD2,TRBJ2-1
TGTGCCAGCAGCCCAGCGGGGGTGGTCACCGGGGAGCTGTTTTTT,CASSPAGVVTGELFF,TRBV7-2,.,15,TRBD2,TRBJ2-2
TGTGCCAGCAGCTTTAGGATTGGACTAGCGGAGACCACAGATACGCAGTATTTT,CASSFRIGLAETTDTQYF,TRBV7-2,.,18,TRBD2,TRBJ2-3
TGTGCCAGTAGCCGGGAGATTGCAACTAATGAAAAACTGTTTTTT,CASSREIATNEKLFF,TRBV19,.,15,.,TRBJ1-4
TGCGCCAGCAGCTTGGGGGCGGCAGCGGTACAGTTCTTC,CASSLGAAAVQFF,TRBV5-1,once,13,.,TRBJ2-1
TGTGCCAGCAGCCTTAGGGGTGAGCAGTTCTTC,CASSLRGEQFF,TRBV13,.,11,.,TRBJ2-1
TGTGCCAGCAGCCAACAGGGTGGGATAACCACAGATACGCAGTATTTT,CASSQQGGITTDTQYF,TRBV4-2,.,16,.,TRBJ2-3
TGTGCCAGCAGCACTAGCGGGGGGCGTAATGAGCAGTTCTTC,CASSTSGGRNEQFF,TRBV7-2,.,14,TRBD2,TRBJ2-1
TGCAGCGTTGAGGCAGGCGATTCCTACGAGCAGTACTTC,CSVEAGDSYEQYF,TRBV29-1,.,13,.,TRBJ2-7
TGTGCCAGCAGTAACCACCCAAGCCTCAATCAGCCCCAGCATTTT,CASSNHPSLNQPQHF,TRBV6-2/TRBV6-3,.,15,.,TRBJ1-5
TGTGCCAGCTCACCAAGACAGGGCTTTGAAGCTTTCTTT,CASSPRQGFEAFF,TRBV18,.,13,TRBD1,TRBJ1-1
TGTGCCAGCAGCTTGCAGGGAGGTCAGCCCCAGCATTTT,CASSLQGGQPQHF,TRBV5-8,once,13,.,TRBJ1-5
TGTGCCAGCAGCGGGGGGGCAGTTAACTATGGCTACACCTTC,CASSGGAVNYGYTF,TRBV5-6,.,14,.,TRBJ1-2
TGTGCCAGCAGTTCAAACCGGGACAGGGGAAGCACCATATATTTT,CASSSNRDRGSTIYF,TRBV27,.,15,TRBD1,TRBJ1-3
TGTGCCAGCAGCTGGGGACTAGCGGGGAACAATGAGCAGTTCTTC,CASSWGLAGNNEQFF,TRBV7-2,few,15,TRBD2,TRBJ2-1
TGTGCCAGCAGCCCCCCGGCGGTTACGACAGAAGCCGTGAATGAAAAACTGTTTTTT,CASSPPAVTTEAVNEKLFF,TRBV14,.,19,.,TRBJ1-4
TGTGCCAGCAGTCCGCAGGGCCGCGAGCAGTACTTC,CASSPQGREQYF,TRBV2,.,12,.,TRBJ2-7
TGTGCCAGCAGCAAAGTTCCAGCGGGGGGCACCAATGAGCAGTTCTTC,CASSKVPAGGTNEQFF,TRBV21-1,.,16,.,TRBJ2-1
TGCGCCCGCAGCGGGATGGCGGGGGGGGCTTCCTACGAGCAGTACTTC,CARSGMAGGASYEQYF,TRBV5-1,.,16,TRBD2,TRBJ2-7
TGTGCCTGGATCAAGGACAGGGTGCGGGGCTACACCTTC,CAWIKDRVRGYTF,TRBV30,.,13,TRBD1,TRBJ1-2
TGTGCCAGCAGTTATTCACGAGATCAGCCCCAGCATTTT,CASSYSRDQPQHF,TRBV6-5,once,13,.,TRBJ1-5
TGCGCCAGCAGCTTGCTGGGACAGGGGCCCGTTTATGGCTACACCTTC,CASSLLGQGPVYGYTF,TRBV5-1,.,16,TRBD1,TRBJ1-2